The 15 T cell receptor beta chains below all came from one sample that was sequenced in a study of technical replicates of blood from a few donors. Produced via immunoSEQ multiplex PCR; TCRdb's table is partial and in-frame only. Counted here are about 56,000 clones, 80% to 95% occurring once; the ten biggest clones make up around 4%. The specimen was PBMCs. The receptors originated from a human donor in good health. Some clones in this sample may be carry-over from other donors' samples.

The J gene is TRBJ1-4, the V gene TRBV6-6; 7 positions agree with TRBD1. The ends lost 8 bases at V and 5 bases at J; junction bases unmatched: 14. The CDR3 runs 16 residues. From germline, CDR1 is MNHNY and CDR2 SVGAGI (reference sequence). CDR3 in amino acids: CASGTIFQGVNEKLFF. CDR3 in DNA: TGTGCCAGCGGGACGATTTTTCAGGGGGTAAATGAAAAACTGTTTTTT.

This chain connects TRBV5-1 to TRBJ2-2; the match to TRBD1 covers 10 bases. CDR1 SGHRS and CDR2 YFSETQ come from the germline V gene. J lost 3 bases, V lost 4 bases, and 6 bases had no gene match. This CDR3 is 16 amino acids long. The CDR3 coding sequence is TGCGCCAGCAGCCCCTCCGGACAGGGGGACACCGGGGAGCTGTTTTTT. Amino acid sequence: CASSPSGQGDTGELFF. Based on the CDR3 plus reference TRBV5-1 and TRBJ2-2, the full variable domain is KAGVTQTPRYLIKTRGQQVTLSCSPISGHRSVSWYQQTPGQGLQFLFEYFSETQRNKGNFPGRFSGRQFSNSRSEMNVSTLELGDSALYLCASSPSGQGDTGELFFGEGSRLTVL.

Only one count was recorded for this clone. DNA of the CDR3: TGTGCCAGCAGCTTAGAGGCCAGGCAAGAGACCCAGTACTTC. It specifies CASSLEARQETQYF. V gene TRBV11-2 combines with J gene TRBJ2-5; D uncertain. This CDR3 spans 14 amino acids. V was pared by 0 bases and J by 2 bases, with 7 bases between. Germline V gene data show CDR1 as SGHAT and CDR2 as FQNNGV.

The chain is built from TRBV6-5 and TRBJ1-1; D not certain. CDR1 is MNHEY and CDR2 is SVGAGI in the germline V gene. The V and J ends lost 5 bases and 2 bases respectively, with 9 bases between them. The CDR3 has 13 residues. The CDR3 region is CASSLNRNTEAFF. As DNA, the CDR3 is TGTGCCAGCAGTCTTAACAGAAACACTGAAGCTTTCTTT.

The chain carries TRBV5-1 and TRBJ2-1; TRBD2 matches at 10 bases. Germline CDR1 reads SGHRS; CDR2 reads YFSETQ. CDR3 length: 15 amino acids. With 6 bases clipped from V and 7 bases from J, the junction kept 10 bases outside the gene matches. The CDR3 sequence: CASILVAGGRNEQFF. DNA of the CDR3: TGCGCCAGCATTCTGGTAGCGGGAGGTAGGAATGAGCAGTTCTTC.

The chain joins TRBV5-1 to TRBJ2-4; D is unclear. Trimming removed 7 bases at V and 4 bases at J, with 12 bases between. The CDR3 has 13 residues. CDR1 and CDR2 (germline): SGHRS, YFSETQ. In nucleotides, the CDR3 is TGCGCCAGCCAATTCGCCCGGAAAAACATTCAGTACTTC. Translated, it gives CASQFARKNIQYF. The whole variable domain, remainder taken from reference TRBV5-1 and TRBJ2-4, is KAGVTQTPRYLIKTRGQQVTLSCSPISGHRSVSWYQQTPGQGLQFLFEYFSETQRNKGNFPGRFSGRQFSNSRSEMNVSTLELGDSALYLCASQFARKNIQYFGAGTRLSVL.

This rearrangement joins TRBV19 to TRBJ1-1; a weak D match, TRBD1 (6 bases). Per germline, CDR1 LNHDA and CDR2 SQIVND (reference sequence). V lost 5 bases, J lost 4 bases, and 17 bases lay in between. CDR3 length: 15 amino acids. The CDR3 sequence: CASSPDPNRATEAFF. The DNA for the CDR3 is TGTGCCAGTAGTCCCGACCCCAACAGGGCCACTGAAGCTTTCTTT.

The gene calls are TRBV7-9 and TRBJ2-7; D remains unclear. This CDR3 region has 13 residues. Germline V gene data show CDR1 as SEHNR and CDR2 as FQNEAQ (reference sequence). V lost 5 bases, J lost 7 bases, and 15 bases lay in between. The CDR3 coding sequence is TGTGCCAGCAGCCCAGGTGGTCGCAGGGAGCAGTACTTC. Translated: CASSPGGRREQYF. Drawing the rest from reference TRBV7-9 and TRBJ2-7, the complete variable domain is DTGVSQNPRHKITKRGQNVTFRCDPISEHNRLYWYRQTLGQGPEFLTYFQNEAQLEKSRLLSDRFSAERPKGSFSTLEIQRTEQGDSAMYLCASSPGGRREQYFGPGTRLTVT.

The V call is TRBV9, the J call TRBJ2-3; TRBD2 aligns across 11 bases. Germline V lookup: CDR1 SGDLS, CDR2 YYNGEE. The CDR3 is 17 amino acids. J was trimmed by 7 bases and V by 3 bases; bases with no gene match: 13. In nucleotides, the CDR3 is TGTGCCAGCAGCGCGACTAGCGGGAACACCGTACCTAATACGCAGTATTTT. Amino acids: CASSATSGNTVPNTQYF.

This chain joins TRBV5-1 and TRBJ1-6; D is unresolved. Trimming removed 2 bases from V and 0 bases from J, with 9 bases in between. The CDR3 has 16 residues. Germline V gives CDR1 SGHRS, CDR2 YFSETQ. The CDR3 nucleotides are TGCGCCAGCAGCTTACAGACGAGCTCCTATAATTCACCCCTCCACTTT. Protein: CASSLQTSSYNSPLHF.

This chain joins TRBV5-1 and TRBJ2-5, with D hard to call. V was clipped by 9 bases and J by 2 bases, with 8 bases between them. Germline V gene sequence: CDR1 SGHRS, CDR2 YFSETQ. The CDR3 has 11 amino acids. CDR3 nucleotide sequence: TGCGCCACGACAAATCAAGAGACCCAGTACTTC. Translating it yields CATTNQETQYF. The full variable domain, its missing parts supplied by reference TRBV5-1 and TRBJ2-5, is KAGVTQTPRYLIKTRGQQVTLSCSPISGHRSVSWYQQTPGQGLQFLFEYFSETQRNKGNFPGRFSGRQFSNSRSEMNVSTLELGDSALYLCATTNQETQYFGPGTRLLVL.

The genes are TRBV5-1 and TRBJ1-1; D ambiguous. The CDR3 runs to 12 residues. Germline lookup yields CDR1 SGHRS and CDR2 YFSETQ. V lost 0 bases, J lost 5 bases, and 5 bases lay in between. The CDR3 spells CASSLESTEAFF. In nucleotides, the CDR3 is TGCGCCAGCAGCTTGGAATCGACTGAAGCTTTCTTT.

This chain joins TRBV5-8 and TRBJ2-7; 9 positions match TRBD1. V shed 1 base and J 2 bases; nucleotides not matched to a gene: 4. Germline-derived CDR1 and CDR2 are SGHTS and YDEGEE. The CDR3 consists of 15 residues. The CDR3 reads CASSLSDRGTYEQYF. DNA for the CDR3: TGTGCCAGCAGCTTGTCGGACAGGGGAACCTACGAGCAGTACTTC.

On this clone: The same CDR3 arises from other DNA sequences in this sample as well. The chain combines TRBV11-2 with TRBJ1-2, with D unclear. CDR1 and CDR2 from the germline V gene are SGHAT and FQNNGV. Trimming took off 0 bases at V and 8 bases at J, with 10 bases between the two ends. The CDR3 has 13 residues. CDR3 DNA: TGTGCCAGCAGCTTAGACCGGGGTTCGGGCTACACCTTC. The encoded protein is CASSLDRGSGYTF.

This chain joins TRBV7-3 and TRBJ2-3; TRBD1 matches 7 bases. Germline V gene data show CDR1 as SGHTA and CDR2 as FQGTGA. V lost 5 bases, J lost 4 bases, and 24 bases stayed unmatched. The CDR3 runs 20 residues. CDR3 DNA sequence: TGTGCCAGCAGCCCGAAGGGAAGGCTAGGAAGACAGGGATTAGCAGATACGCAGTATTTT. Translating it yields CASSPKGRLGRQGLADTQYF.